These 27 T cell receptor beta chains share one sample of origin, sequenced in a study of blood T cell repertoires in COVID-19 (dated by TCRdb to 2019 to 2021). The library relied on the immunoSEQ multiplex PCR assay. TCRdb provides this immuneACCESS table in a form limited to in-frame rearrangements. Some clones are lacking; in checked studies, under half of them reflect an unresolved V gene, and why the rest are absent is not known. The sample table records around 170,000 clones; roughly 70% of these occur just once. The leading ten clones occupy about 3% of the sample. The sequencing sample was made of peripheral blood. Receptors originate from a woman aged 80 or over with acute or convalescent COVID-19.

Only a few counts were recorded for this clone. The gene calls are TRBV28 and TRBJ1-5; a possible D gene is TRBD1 (6 bases). The CDR3 totals 16 residues. V was trimmed by 3 bases and J by 2 bases, leaving 14 bases between them. Germline CDR1 and CDR2: MDHEN and SYDVKM. The CDR3 DNA sequence: TGTGCCAGCAGTTTTGCCACAGGGTTGGGCAATCAGCCCCAGCATTTT. Its protein is CASSFATGLGNQPQHF.

J is TRBJ1-1 and V is TRBV18; the match to TRBD1 covers 12 bases. There are 17 residues in the CDR3. The ends lost 5 bases at V and 5 bases at J; junction bases unmatched: 12. Germline V lookup: CDR1 KGHSH, CDR2 LQKENI. CDR3 in DNA: TGTGCCAGCTCAGCCGGGACAGGGGGCGCGGTAAGGACTGAAGCTTTCTTT. Encoded protein: CASSAGTGGAVRTEAFF.

The chain has TRBV29-1 and TRBJ2-7, with 9 positions matching TRBD2. Per the germline V gene, CDR1 is SQVTM and CDR2 is ANQGSEA. V shed 6 bases and J 0 bases; nucleotides not matched to a gene: 12. The CDR3 has 16 amino acids. CDR3 residues: CSVRGRLAETSYEQYF. The DNA of the CDR3 is TGCAGCGTCCGAGGGCGACTAGCGGAGACCTCCTACGAGCAGTACTTC.

This rearrangement joins TRBV7-8 to TRBJ2-7, with 12 bases identical to TRBD2. The V gene's germline CDR1 is SGHVS and CDR2 FQNEAQ. V lost 10 bases and J lost 4; bases outside the gene matches: 11. There are 15 residues in the CDR3. The CDR3 DNA is TGTGCCACCCTTAACGCACTAGCGGGAGGTTACGAGCAGTACTTC. Amino acids: CATLNALAGGYEQYF.

The chain couples TRBV27 to TRBJ1-2; 7 bases map to TRBD1. The germline gives CDR1 MNHEY, CDR2 SMNVEV (reference sequence). V shed 6 bases, J shed 3 bases, and the junction held 10 bases outside the gene matches. The CDR3 contains 15 residues. The CDR3 bases are TGTGCCAGCAGCCCAAAGACAGGGAACGACTATGGCTACACCTTC. This encodes CASSPKTGNDYGYTF.

The chain recombines TRBV7-8 with TRBJ2-1; no definite D call. V shed 5 bases and J shed 3 bases, with 14 bases lying between them. The germline V gene encodes CDR1 SGHVS and CDR2 FQNEAQ. The CDR3 has 15 residues. The CDR3 DNA reads as TGTGCCAGCAGCCCAACACCCTCCCACTACAATGAGCAGTTCTTC. This gives the protein CASSPTPSHYNEQFF.

The table lists this clone with a count of one. This chain connects TRBV2 to TRBJ1-1; TRBD1 is a possible D gene (5 bases). The V and J ends lost 9 bases and 0 bases respectively, with 11 bases between them. The germline CDR1 and CDR2 sequences are SNHLY and FYNNEI. CDR3 length equals 13 residues. The CDR3 here is CASTRVMNTEAFF. The DNA for the CDR3 is TGTGCCAGTACCAGGGTGATGAACACTGAAGCTTTCTTT.

The chain uses TRBV7-8 and TRBJ2-3; 14 bases map to TRBD2. Germline V gives CDR1 SGHVS, CDR2 FQNEAQ. This CDR3 has 19 residues. The trim removed 5 bases at V and 4 bases at J, leaving 14 bases unmatched. CDR3 sequence: CASSQDPGLAGEGADTQYF. CDR3 nucleotide sequence: TGTGCCAGCAGCCAGGATCCGGGACTAGCGGGAGAGGGGGCAGATACGCAGTATTTT. The complete variable domain, with remaining parts taken from reference TRBV7-8 and TRBJ2-3, reads GAGVSQSPRYKVAKRGQDVALRCDPISGHVSLFWYQQALGQGPEFLTYFQNEAQLDKSGLPSDRFFAERPEGSVSTLKIQRTQQEDSAVYLCASSQDPGLAGEGADTQYFGPGTRLTVL.

This sequence joins TRBV5-1 and TRBJ2-1; TRBD1 matches at 7 bases. This CDR3 is 14 amino acids long. V gave up 4 bases and J gave up 7 bases; unmatched junction bases: 8. Germline V gives CDR1 SGHRS, CDR2 YFSETQ. CDR3 loop: CASSLGQPRNEQFF. Written as DNA, the CDR3 is TGCGCCAGCAGCCTGGGACAGCCAAGGAATGAGCAGTTCTTC. Full variable domain (outside the CDR3, taken from reference TRBV5-1 and TRBJ2-1): KAGVTQTPRYLIKTRGQQVTLSCSPISGHRSVSWYQQTPGQGLQFLFEYFSETQRNKGNFPGRFSGRQFSNSRSEMNVSTLELGDSALYLCASSLGQPRNEQFFGPGTRLTVL.

This clone was counted only a few times. The gene calls are TRBV6-6 and TRBJ2-7; 7 bases align to TRBD1. CDR1 MNHNY and CDR2 SVGAGI come from the germline V gene (reference sequence). With 6 bases clipped from V and 0 bases from J, the junction kept 8 bases outside the gene matches. This CDR3 is 15 amino acids long. The CDR3 DNA sequence: TGTGCCAGCAGAGACGGACAGGCACTCTCCTACGAGCAGTACTTC. Translating gives CASRDGQALSYEQYF.

The gene calls are TRBV6-6 and TRBJ2-7, with D possibly TRBD1 on 6 matching bases. This CDR3 has 14 amino acids. The germline V gene encodes CDR1 MNHNY and CDR2 SVGAGI (reference sequence). Trimming pared 6 bases from V and 5 bases from J, leaving 17 bases between. CDR3 loop: CASRTLQGNDEQYF. Here the CDR3 DNA reads TGTGCCAGCAGGACTTTACAGGGTAACGACGAGCAGTACTTC.

This chain links TRBV28 with TRBJ2-7; unclear D gene. The CDR3 is made up of 13 amino acids. V lost 6 bases, J lost 4 bases, and 13 bases lay in between. CDR1 and CDR2 from the germline V gene are MDHEN and SYDVKM. CDR3 DNA: TGTGCCAGCAGCCGCAAGACTCCTTACGAGCAGTACTTC. Translation: CASSRKTPYEQYF.

This chain links TRBV6-5 with TRBJ1-5, with 12 positions matching TRBD1. Trimming at V came to 6 bases and at J to 5 bases, leaving 5 bases not matched to a gene. The CDR3 has 15 amino acids. The germline gives CDR1 MNHEY, CDR2 SVGAGI. The CDR3 DNA sequence: TGTGCCAGCAGCGCTGGGACAGGGGGCCATCAGCCCCAGCATTTT. It codes for CASSAGTGGHQPQHF.

Many counts were recorded for this clone. As DNA, the CDR3 is TGTGCCAGCAGGGGACAGGGTGAGGTGGGTGAAGCTTTCTTT. Amino acid sequence: CASRGQGEVGEAFF. This rearrangement joins TRBV2 to TRBJ1-1; 9 bases are shared with TRBD1. From germline, CDR1 is SNHLY and CDR2 FYNNEI. The ends lost 6 bases at V and 7 bases at J; junction bases unmatched: 9. CDR3 length equals 14 residues.

The CDR3 DNA reads TGTGCCAGCTCACTTGCACGGGACTCCTACAATGAGCAGTTCTTC. It codes for CASSLARDSYNEQFF. J is TRBJ2-1 and V is TRBV18, with D perhaps matching TRBD2 (5 bases). The CDR3 runs to 15 residues. The ends were cut back, 4 bases at V and 0 bases at J, with 10 bases in the middle. Germline CDR1 KGHSH, CDR2 LQKENI. The complete variable domain, with remaining parts taken from reference TRBV18 and TRBJ2-1, reads NAGVMQNPRHLVRRRGQEARLRCSPMKGHSHVYWYRQLPEEGLKFMVYLQKENIIDESGMPKERFSAEFPKEGPSILRIQQVVRGDSAAYFCASSLARDSYNEQFFGPGTRLTVL.

The chain couples TRBV7-9 to TRBJ2-1, with D unresolved. Germline V gene data show CDR1 as SEHNR and CDR2 as FQNEAQ (reference sequence). CDR3 length: 13 amino acids. V was pared by 3 bases and J by 6 bases, with 9 bases between. CDR3 nucleotide sequence: TGTGCCAGCAGCTTTGAACTTTCCAATGAGCAGTTCTTC. Amino acid sequence: CASSFELSNEQFF.

The rearrangement joins TRBV12-3 or TRBV12-4 to TRBJ2-7; D ambiguous. V was pared by 4 bases and J by 2 bases, with 9 bases between. The CDR3 is made up of 13 amino acids. The CDR3 spells CASSSPPPYEQYF. The DNA for the CDR3 is TGTGCCAGCAGTTCCCCCCCTCCCTACGAGCAGTACTTC.

The chain combines TRBV5-8 with TRBJ1-4; 10 bases fit TRBD1. From germline, CDR1 is SGHTS and CDR2 YDEGEE. The CDR3 sequence is 15 residues long. The trim removed 1 base at V and 8 bases at J, leaving 5 bases unmatched. The CDR3: CASSLWTGGREKLFF. The DNA for the CDR3 is TGTGCCAGCAGCTTGTGGACAGGGGGACGCGAAAAACTGTTTTTT.

The chain uses TRBV4-1 and TRBJ2-3, with a tentative D call TRBD2 (5 bases). The CDR3 has 15 residues. The V end was cut by 6 bases, the J end by 8 bases, with 21 bases between. CDR1 is MGHRA, CDR2 YSYEKL, per germline. The CDR3 region is CASSGVGEGPITQYF. The CDR3 DNA reads TGCGCCAGCAGTGGGGTTGGAGAGGGCCCCATTACGCAGTATTTT.

This clone is a singleton in its sample. The V and J genes are TRBV24-1 and TRBJ2-1; 7 bases are a match to TRBD2. Trimming removed 4 bases from V and 4 bases from J; junction bases left unmatched: 15. Germline CDR1 KGHDR, CDR2 SFDVKD. The CDR3 spans 18 residues. This chain's CDR3 is CATSDQPINGRTYNEQFF. The CDR3 DNA sequence: TGTGCCACCAGTGACCAGCCTATAAACGGGAGGACGTACAATGAGCAGTTCTTC.

This clone was counted between two and nine times. The chain joins TRBV19 to TRBJ1-1, with 7 bases identical to TRBD1. Per the germline V gene, CDR1 is LNHDA and CDR2 is SQIVND (reference sequence). The V gene end was trimmed by 5 bases and the J gene end by 10 bases; junction bases not matched to a gene: 13. CDR3 length: 14 residues. The chain's CDR3 is CASSAPKGTEGAFF. CDR3 DNA sequence: TGTGCCAGTAGTGCACCGAAAGGGACAGAGGGAGCTTTCTTT.

The chain uses TRBV5-6 and TRBJ2-6; the D is unclear. The CDR3 spans 14 residues. The germline gives CDR1 SGHDT, CDR2 YYEEEE. Deletions cut 2 bases from V and 4 bases from J, with 7 bases between. CDR3 loop: CASSFFSGANVLTF. The CDR3 DNA sequence: TGTGCCAGCAGCTTCTTCTCCGGGGCCAACGTCCTGACTTTC.

This chain uses TRBV9 with TRBJ2-2, with 10 nucleotides matching TRBD2. The CDR3 sequence is 16 residues long. The V and J ends lost 5 bases and 0 bases, in that order; junction bases with no gene match: 4. Germline assignment: CDR1 SGDLS and CDR2 YYNGEE. The CDR3 loop is CASRQGLAANTGELFF. The DNA for the CDR3 is TGTGCCAGCAGACAAGGACTAGCGGCGAACACCGGGGAGCTGTTTTTT.

This clone came up a few times. The CDR3 loop reads CASSQDQRPSEAFF. CDR3 DNA sequence: TGTGCCAGCAGCCAAGATCAGCGACCCTCGGAAGCTTTCTTT. The chain links TRBV4-2 to TRBJ1-1; unclear D gene. Germline V gene data show CDR1 as LGHNA and CDR2 as YNFKEQ. V was cut by 0 bases and J by 8 bases, with 13 bases left in between. The CDR3 has 14 residues.

The CDR3 DNA sequence: TGTGCCAGCAGCCTCGATGGCCGGGGTAGAAACACCATATATTTT. It specifies CASSLDGRGRNTIYF. This chain joins TRBV9 and TRBJ1-3; D is ambiguous. Germline lookup yields CDR1 SGDLS and CDR2 YYNGEE. Between the trimmed V and J ends, which lost 4 bases and 5 bases, there was a span of 16 bases. The CDR3 has 15 amino acids.

In this sample, this clone turned up a few times. The chain has TRBV7-9 and TRBJ2-2; TRBD2 might be the D (5 bases). The CDR3 has 17 amino acids. Germline V lookup: CDR1 SEHNR, CDR2 FQNEAQ (reference sequence). Trimming pared 5 bases from V and 5 bases from J, leaving 21 bases between. The CDR3 sequence: CASSQDPGLTGTGELFF. The CDR3 bases are TGTGCCAGCAGCCAAGATCCGGGCCTCACGGGGACCGGGGAGCTGTTTTTT.

This clone appeared a single time. This chain connects TRBV7-9 to TRBJ2-3, with D possibly matching TRBD1 (6 bases). In germline, CDR1 is SEHNR, CDR2 FQNEAQ (reference sequence). The CDR3 length is 15 residues. Between the trimmed V and J ends, which lost 1 base and 2 bases, there was a span of 10 bases. The CDR3: CASSLVSGATDTQYF. DNA of the CDR3: TGTGCCAGCAGCTTAGTCTCAGGGGCCACAGATACGCAGTATTTT.